Listed below are T cell receptor beta chains from one sample, sequenced in a study of shared clonotypes between healthy human individuals. Data came from immunoSEQ multiplex PCR; TCRdb stores just in-frame clones and leaves some out. This sample has 2 million to 2.5 million clones, with 90% to 97% found just once. The sequenced sample consisted of naive CD4+ T cells sorted from blood. The receptors here all came from a man aged 18-30 years in good health. Both conserved end residues are trimmed from each CDR3. D genes are given only for firm matches.

D,V,J,length,CDR3
TRBD1,TRBV11-2,TRBJ1-1,12,ASSFSTGGFGAF
TRBD1,TRBV6-1,TRBJ1-6,13,ASNTDRDYNSPLH
.,TRBV5-1,TRBJ2-5,13,ASSLGYRAQETQY
TRBD1,TRBV7-2,TRBJ2-1,16,ASSPPKTGVLSYNEQF
.,TRBV19,TRBJ1-5,13,ASSISGAGNQPQH
.,TRBV5-1,TRBJ2-2,14,ASSPGMAERTGELF
.,TRBV5-1,TRBJ2-7,14,ASSVAVAGLYYEQY
.,TRBV11-2,TRBJ2-2,10,ASSLGPGELF
TRBD1,TRBV11-2,TRBJ2-2,13,ASSADRGLTGELF
.,TRBV25-1,TRBJ2-5,11,ASSEWLRETQY
.,TRBV6-1,TRBJ1-1,11,ASSDQGNTEAF
.,TRBV7-2,TRBJ2-5,11,ASSPRTGETQY
.,TRBV19,TRBJ1-2,12,ASTPTGTGAGYT
TRBD2,TRBV9,TRBJ2-3,16,ASSVGLAGGSSTDTQY
TRBD1,TRBV6-1,TRBJ1-1,12,ASRDRGRGTEAF
.,TRBV6-5,TRBJ1-1,14,ASSYSKRGMNTEAF
TRBD1,TRBV11-2,TRBJ2-5,15,ASTPTGRQGSRETQY
.,TRBV6-5,TRBJ2-7,13,ASSPGAASGYEQY
.,TRBV7-9,TRBJ1-6,12,ASSLETANSPLH
TRBD1,TRBV6-5,TRBJ1-1,12,ASRQTGVGTEAF
TRBD1,TRBV10-3,TRBJ1-2,12,AISVGDRVYGYT
TRBD2,TRBV7-2,TRBJ2-3,13,ASSSTTSGSDTQY
TRBD2,TRBV7-6,TRBJ2-5,13,ASSPGLADQETQY
.,TRBV5-8,TRBJ1-1,13,ASSGGRIYNTEAF
.,TRBV6-1,TRBJ2-7,13,ASRRGRDISYEQY
TRBD2,TRBV5-1,TRBJ2-1,17,ASSLARGQLAGRYNEQF
.,TRBV7-9,TRBJ2-2,15,ASSLSRSGDKAGELF
.,TRBV7-2,TRBJ2-1,13,ASSLGMRSYNEQF
.,TRBV6-6,TRBJ2-7,11,ASSYVRGREQY
.,TRBV7-2,TRBJ2-5,12,ASSLLGRAETQY
.,TRBV19,TRBJ1-6,14,ASSIAAEQVPSPLH
.,TRBV6-6,TRBJ1-5,11,ASRQGTGRPQH
TRBD2,TRBV2,TRBJ2-3,13,ATKLVAGGADTQY
TRBD1,TRBV5-4,TRBJ2-1,12,ASRPGQGYNEQF
TRBD2,TRBV4-1,TRBJ2-7,13,ASSQVAGVIYEQY
TRBD2,TRBV6-1,TRBJ2-7,12,ASSVLAGITEQY
.,TRBV2,TRBJ2-5,11,ALNRGRQETQY
TRBD2,TRBV5-1,TRBJ2-3,12,ASGLGSGGDTQY
.,TRBV19,TRBJ1-5,10,ASSEGFSPQH
TRBD2,TRBV9,TRBJ2-2,14,ASSVYGTSVVGELF
.,TRBV5-1,TRBJ2-2,14,ASSFGGAVNTGELF
.,TRBV11-3,TRBJ2-1,12,ASSLTGQRHEQF
TRBD2,TRBV28,TRBJ2-7,11,ASERGVSYEQY
.,TRBV6-1,TRBJ1-1,11,ASGVKVNTEAF
.,TRBV4-3,TRBJ2-6,17,ASSQDPEGIASGANVLT
TRBD1,TRBV28,TRBJ2-3,15,ASSSTGTGPHGDTQY
.,TRBV11-2,TRBJ2-7,13,ASSLVSSPTYEQY
TRBD2,TRBV2,TRBJ2-1,14,ASSPKGLLLMGEQF
.,TRBV7-2,TRBJ2-7,9,ASSGAYEQY
TRBD1,TRBV6-5,TRBJ1-2,13,ASSRWGQEVNGYT
.,TRBV5-1,TRBJ2-1,13,ASSSGARSYNEQF
.,TRBV6-1,TRBJ2-6,14,ASSAGRLSGANVLT
.,TRBV30,TRBJ2-2,11,AWTGSNTGELF
TRBD2,TRBV5-1,TRBJ2-5,17,ASSLGPGTSGKRVETQY
.,TRBV5-1,TRBJ2-1,13,ASSATVPDYNEQF